Listed here are 32 T cell receptor beta chains from one sample, sequenced in a study of T cell changes during pregnancy in multiple sclerosis. Profiled with immunoSEQ multiplex PCR; TCRdb holds only in-frame clones, not every one. Found here are approximately 53,000 clones, around 90% of them singletons; the top ten hold about 0.37%. The specimen was CD4+ T cells from peripheral blood mononuclear cells, collected before pregnancy. These receptors all come from a female donor with multiple sclerosis, enrolled in a pregnancy study.

The chain uses TRBV30 and TRBJ1-2; D remains ambiguous. Trimming pared 1 base from V and 10 bases from J, leaving 7 bases between. The CDR3 spans 10 residues. In germline, CDR1 is GTSNPN, CDR2 SVGIG (reference sequence). DNA of the CDR3: TGTGCCTGGAGTGCCCTAGTCTACACCTTC. Amino acids: CAWSALVYTF. The full variable domain, rest sourced from reference TRBV30 and TRBJ1-2, is SQTIHQWPATLVQPVGSPLSLECTVEGTSNPNLYWYRQAAGRGLQLLFYSVGIGQISSEVPQNLSASRPQDRQFILSSKKLLLSDSGFYLCAWSALVYTFGSGTRLTVV.

The chain carries TRBV29-1 and TRBJ2-1, with TRBD1 matching 8 bases. The J segment lost 2 bases and the V segment lost 7 bases, leaving 7 bases of the junction unmatched. The CDR3 totals 14 residues. Germline V CDR1 and CDR2: SQVTM, ANQGSEA. The DNA for the CDR3 is TGCAGCGCCTCTTCGACAGGGGCCTACAATGAGCAGTTCTTC. It encodes CSASSTGAYNEQFF.

V usage is TRBV11-2 and J usage is TRBJ2-5; 7 positions match TRBD1. This CDR3 is 15 amino acids long. The ends lost 3 bases at V and 4 bases at J; junction bases unmatched: 8. Per the germline V gene, CDR1 is SGHAT and CDR2 is FQNNGV. The CDR3 reads CASSFQGVSTETQYF. In nucleotides, the CDR3 is TGTGCCAGCAGCTTCCAGGGGGTCTCCACAGAGACCCAGTACTTC.

V gene TRBV11-2 combines with J gene TRBJ1-4; D uncertain. Trimming took off 1 base at V and 0 bases at J, with 6 bases between the two ends. The germline CDR1 and CDR2 sequences are SGHAT and FQNNGV. CDR3 length: 15 amino acids. The CDR3 bases are TGTGCCAGCAGCTTAGTGGAGACAACTAATGAAAAACTGTTTTTT. It specifies CASSLVETTNEKLFF. Full variable domain (outside the CDR3, taken from reference TRBV11-2 and TRBJ1-4): EAGVAQSPRYKIIEKRQSVAFWCNPISGHATLYWYQQILGQGPKLLIQFQNNGVVDDSQLPKDRFSAERLKGVDSTLKIQPAKLEDSAVYLCASSLVETTNEKLFFGSGTQLSVL.

This rearrangement joins TRBV9 to TRBJ1-2; TRBD1 is a possible D gene (5 bases). This CDR3 is built from 15 residues. From germline, CDR1 is SGDLS and CDR2 YYNGEE. V lost 3 bases and J 4 bases, leaving 16 bases between the germline ends. DNA for the CDR3: TGTGCCAGCAGCGCCACCAGGGTCAGGAGCTATGGCTACACCTTC. This encodes CASSATRVRSYGYTF.

This chain connects TRBV4-2 to TRBJ2-7, with 7 bases matching TRBD1. Per germline, CDR1 LGHNA and CDR2 YNFKEQ. V lost 4 bases to trimming and J lost 6 bases; unmatched junction nucleotides: 15. This CDR3 comprises 16 residues. The CDR3, as DNA: TGTGCCAGCAGCCTAAAAGGATCGGTAGGGGGCGCCGAGCAGTACTTC. Protein: CASSLKGSVGGAEQYF.

The chain joins TRBV23-1 to TRBJ2-1, with a possible D match to TRBD2 (6 bases). TRBV23-1 carries the ORF label, with uncertain function. V lost 2 bases, J lost 5 bases, and 7 bases lay in between. The CDR3 contains 13 residues. This CDR3 is CASSQASDNEQFF. In DNA, the CDR3 is TGCGCCAGCAGTCAAGCTAGCGACAATGAGCAGTTCTTC.

The count of this clone is one. The chain has TRBV2 and TRBJ2-1, with 7 bases matching TRBD2. The CDR3 runs to 13 residues. Losses at the gene ends were 7 bases for V and 10 bases for J; bases not matched to a gene: 10. CDR1 and CDR2 (germline): SNHLY, FYNNEI. Here the CDR3 DNA reads TGTGCCAGCACAGCGGGAAGCCTTGGGGAGCAGTTCTTC. Protein sequence: CASTAGSLGEQFF.

The DNA for the CDR3 is TGCGCCAGCAGCCAACGGGCTAGCGACCCAGATACGCAGTATTTT. This encodes CASSQRASDPDTQYF. V usage is TRBV4-1 and J usage is TRBJ2-3; TRBD2 might be the D (6 bases). Trimming took 2 bases from V and 4 from J, leaving 13 bases between them. The CDR3 spans 15 residues. Per the germline V gene, CDR1 is MGHRA and CDR2 is YSYEKL.

The chain links TRBV5-4 to TRBJ2-7, with TRBD2 matching 8 bases. CDR3 size: 13 residues. Germline assignment: CDR1 SGHNT and CDR2 YYREEE (reference sequence). With 4 bases clipped from V and 0 bases from J, the junction kept 0 bases outside the gene matches. The CDR3 loop is CASSREGSYEQYF. The CDR3 DNA follows: TGTGCCAGCAGCCGGGAGGGCTCCTACGAGCAGTACTTC.

Only a few counts were recorded for this clone. The V gene is TRBV29-1, the J gene TRBJ1-2; no firm D call. V gave up 3 bases and J gave up 8 bases, with 13 bases separating them. Germline lookup yields CDR1 SQVTM and CDR2 ANQGSEA. The CDR3 has 12 amino acids. The CDR3 loop reads CSVEKILRGYTF. As DNA, the CDR3 is TGCAGCGTTGAGAAGATACTCAGGGGCTACACCTTC.

The CDR3 DNA follows: TGCGCCAGCAGGGGGGGGCCGTCAGATACGCAGTATTTT. It is translated as CASRGGPSDTQYF. This chain connects TRBV4-1 to TRBJ2-3; D may be TRBD2 (7 bases). This CDR3 is built from 13 residues. Trimming cost V 6 bases and J 4 bases, with 11 bases left between them. Germline V gives CDR1 MGHRA, CDR2 YSYEKL.

In its sample, this clone was seen once. The V and J genes are TRBV18 and TRBJ2-3; 14 bases match TRBD2. The CDR3 totals 17 residues. The J segment lost 2 bases and the V segment lost 5 bases, leaving 6 bases of the junction unmatched. Germline V CDR1 and CDR2: KGHSH, LQKENI. The CDR3 nucleotides read TGTGCCAGCTCATCTAGACTAGCGGGAGGGAACACAGATACGCAGTATTTT. This sequence encodes CASSSRLAGGNTDTQYF.

This chain connects TRBV10-3 to TRBJ2-3; a weak D match, TRBD2 (6 bases). The CDR3 length is 17 residues. Per the germline V gene, CDR1 is ENHRY and CDR2 is SYGVKD. The ends were cut back, 4 bases at V and 9 bases at J, with 26 bases in the middle. Here the CDR3 reads CAISVRAAGSSFGTQYF. The CDR3 nucleotides read TGTGCCATCAGTGTTCGTGCGGCGGGGTCATCGTTTGGGACGCAGTATTTT.

This clone showed up just once. The gene calls are TRBV18 and TRBJ1-4, with 9 positions matching TRBD1. V lost 2 bases to trimming and J lost 4 bases; unmatched junction nucleotides: 2. The germline V gene encodes CDR1 KGHSH and CDR2 LQKENI. CDR3 length equals 15 residues. The CDR3 here is CASSPGTGHNEKLFF. In DNA form, the CDR3 reads TGTGCCAGCTCACCAGGGACAGGGCATAATGAAAAACTGTTTTTT.

The V and J genes are TRBV7-2 and TRBJ2-1, with TRBD1 as a possible D gene (5 bases). Trimming pared 8 bases from V and 0 bases from J, leaving 14 bases between. Looked up from germline, CDR1 is SGHTA and CDR2 is FQGNSA. CDR3 length equals 15 residues. The CDR3, as DNA: TGTGCCAGCGCGCCGCGGACAAGCTCCTACAATGAGCAGTTCTTC. It encodes CASAPRTSSYNEQFF.

The rearrangement uses TRBV7-2 and TRBJ1-2; D gene uncertain. CDR1 and CDR2 from the germline V gene are SGHTA and FQGNSA. This CDR3 region has 11 residues. Deletions cut 0 bases from V and 14 bases from J, with 10 bases between. CDR3 sequence: CASSLAQAMTF. The CDR3 DNA is TGTGCCAGCAGCTTAGCGCAGGCCATGACCTTC. Supplemented by reference TRBV7-2 and TRBJ1-2, the full variable domain reads GAGVSQSPSNKVTEKGKDVELRCDPISGHTALYWYRQSLGQGLEFLIYFQGNSAPDKSGLPSDRFSAERTGGSVSTLTIQRTQQEDSAVYLCASSLAQAMTFGSGTRLTVV.

The chain is built from TRBV5-5 and TRBJ2-7, with D maybe TRBD1 (5 bases). Trimming removed 5 bases from V and 6 bases from J, with 15 bases in between. This CDR3 contains 13 residues. CDR1 is SGHKS, CDR2 YYEKEE, per germline (reference sequence). The CDR3 loop is CASSRERGIEQYF. The CDR3 coding sequence is TGTGCCAGCAGTCGAGAAAGGGGAATCGAGCAGTACTTC.

The rearrangement links TRBV2 to TRBJ2-3; D may be TRBD2 (5 bases). V gave up 1 base and J gave up 0 bases, with 11 bases separating them. The CDR3 contains 16 residues. From germline, CDR1 is SNHLY and CDR2 FYNNEI. CDR3 in DNA: TGTGCCAGCAGTGAAGACGCGGGTCGAAGCACAGATACGCAGTATTTT. Encoded protein: CASSEDAGRSTDTQYF.

The chain has TRBV7-7 and TRBJ2-1, with TRBD1 matching 7 bases. This CDR3 is 16 amino acids long. The junction had 9 bases not matched to a gene; V was cut back by 5 bases and J by 2 bases. The germline V gene has CDR1 SSHAT and CDR2 FNYEAQ (reference sequence). CDR3 loop: CASSASRDSAYNEQFF. The CDR3 DNA follows: TGTGCCAGCAGCGCGAGCCGGGACAGCGCCTACAATGAGCAGTTCTTC.

This clone was detected a few times. This chain joins TRBV27 and TRBJ2-7; 10 bases are shared with TRBD1. Germline values: CDR1 MNHEY, CDR2 SMNVEV (reference sequence). The trim removed 6 bases at V and 4 bases at J, leaving 0 bases unmatched. The length of the CDR3 is 12 residues. CDR3 in amino acids: CASRDRGYEQYF. The DNA for the CDR3 is TGTGCCAGCAGGGACAGGGGGTACGAGCAGTACTTC.

The rearrangement links TRBV11-2 to TRBJ1-2, with unresolved D. The CDR3 has 13 amino acids. Trimming shortened V by 1 base and J by 2 bases, and 5 bases separated the two germline ends. Germline lookup yields CDR1 SGHAT and CDR2 FQNNGV. CDR3 amino acids: CASSLARNYGYTF. The CDR3 nucleotides are TGTGCCAGCAGCTTAGCGCGGAACTATGGCTACACCTTC.

V gene TRBV6-1 combines with J gene TRBJ2-3, with 7 bases matching TRBD2. Germline loops: CDR1 MNHNS, CDR2 SASEGT. This CDR3 contains 16 residues. V was clipped by 4 bases and J by 0 bases; unmatched bases: 7. The CDR3 loop reads CASSVASGTSTDTQYF. In DNA form, the CDR3 reads TGTGCCAGCAGTGTCGCTAGCGGAACTAGCACAGATACGCAGTATTTT.

The rearrangement links TRBV19 to TRBJ2-2; 10 bases line up with TRBD1. The CDR3 runs to 14 residues. The germline CDR1 and CDR2 sequences are LNHDA and SQIVND (reference sequence). The ends lost 4 bases at V and 4 bases at J; junction bases unmatched: 0. This chain's CDR3 is CASSRTGGTGELFF. The CDR3 region has the DNA TGTGCCAGTAGTAGGACAGGGGGCACCGGGGAGCTGTTTTTT.

The chain employs TRBV27 and TRBJ2-1, with 7 positions matching TRBD2. The CDR3 runs to 13 residues. J was trimmed by 2 bases and V by 10 bases; bases with no gene match: 5. In germline, CDR1 is MNHEY, CDR2 SMNVEV (reference sequence). The CDR3 nucleotides are TGTGCCACGGGGGGAGCCCCCTACAATGAGCAGTTCTTC. Amino acids: CATGGAPYNEQFF.

The CDR3 bases are TGTGCCAGCAGTTTATGGGGGCTAGCGGGAGGGCCGGAGCAGTACTTC. Translation: CASSLWGLAGGPEQYF. This chain joins TRBV28 and TRBJ2-7; 12 bases match TRBD2. The CDR3 length is 16 residues. Per the germline V gene, CDR1 is MDHEN and CDR2 is SYDVKM. The trim removed 0 bases at V and 7 bases at J, leaving 7 bases unmatched.

V gene TRBV9 combines with J gene TRBJ1-1, with 7 bases identical to TRBD1. CDR3 length equals 14 residues. Trimming at V came to 3 bases and at J to 0 bases, leaving 2 bases not matched to a gene. Germline lookup yields CDR1 SGDLS and CDR2 YYNGEE. The CDR3 region is CASSGTGVNTEAFF. The DNA for the CDR3 is TGTGCCAGCAGCGGGACAGGTGTGAACACTGAAGCTTTCTTT.

V and J are TRBV9 and TRBJ1-3; 11 nucleotides match TRBD1. The germline gives CDR1 SGDLS, CDR2 YYNGEE. The J segment lost 4 bases and the V segment lost 2 bases, leaving 11 bases of the junction unmatched. The CDR3 is made up of 18 amino acids. This CDR3 is CASSVTVEGTGGGNTIYF. The CDR3 DNA follows: TGTGCCAGCAGCGTGACGGTGGAGGGGACAGGGGGAGGAAACACCATATATTTT.

The V call is TRBV5-1, the J call TRBJ1-4; perhaps TRBD1 as D (6 bases). CDR1 and CDR2 from the germline V gene are SGHRS and YFSETQ. The CDR3 has 15 residues. With 0 bases removed from V and 2 bases from J, the gap between germline ends came to 8 bases. This CDR3 is CASSLGTATNEKLFF. For the CDR3, the DNA is TGCGCCAGCAGCTTGGGGACAGCCACTAATGAAAAACTGTTTTTT.

The rearrangement uses TRBV2 and TRBJ2-5; 9 bases line up with TRBD1. The CDR3 totals 16 residues. Germline V gene data show CDR1 as SNHLY and CDR2 as FYNNEI. Germline trimming cut 3 bases from V and 3 bases from J; bases unmatched to any gene: 8. The CDR3 nucleotides read TGTGCCAGCAGTGATTCTGGCGGGACAGGGAAAGAGACCCAGTACTTC. Residues: CASSDSGGTGKETQYF.

This clone has only one observation. The genes are TRBV19 and TRBJ2-6; D is uncertain. The CDR3 spans 15 residues. CDR1 LNHDA and CDR2 SQIVND come from the germline V gene (reference sequence). V lost 6 bases, J lost 0 bases, and 9 bases lay in between. As DNA, the CDR3 is TGTGCCAGTAGGTCCGTTATCTCTGGGGCCAACGTCCTGACTTTC. Translation: CASRSVISGANVLTF.

The rearrangement links TRBV6-5 to TRBJ1-4, with 8 bases aligning to TRBD1. With V trimmed by 8 bases and J by 5 bases, 7 bases remained unmatched. This CDR3 is 14 amino acids long. Germline CDR1 and CDR2: MNHEY and SVGAGI. Written as DNA, the CDR3 is TGTGCCAGCGGAACAGGGGGTGGGAATGAAAAACTGTTTTTT. Translating it yields CASGTGGGNEKLFF.